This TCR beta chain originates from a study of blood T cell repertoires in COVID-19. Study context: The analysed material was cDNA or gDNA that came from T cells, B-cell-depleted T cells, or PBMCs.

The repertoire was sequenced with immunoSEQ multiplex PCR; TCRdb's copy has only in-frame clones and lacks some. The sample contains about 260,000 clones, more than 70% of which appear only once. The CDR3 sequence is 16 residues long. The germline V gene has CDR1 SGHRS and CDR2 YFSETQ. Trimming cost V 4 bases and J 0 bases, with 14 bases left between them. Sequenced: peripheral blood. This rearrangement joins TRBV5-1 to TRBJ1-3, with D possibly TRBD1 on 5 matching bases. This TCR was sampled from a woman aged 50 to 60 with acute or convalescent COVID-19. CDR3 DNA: TGCGCCAGCAGCGCCCGACAGTGGGGCTCTGGAAACACCATATATTTT. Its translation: CASSARQWGSGNTIYF. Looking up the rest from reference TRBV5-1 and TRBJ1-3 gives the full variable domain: KAGVTQTPRYLIKTRGQQVTLSCSPISGHRSVSWYQQTPGQGLQFLFEYFSETQRNKGNFPGRFSGRQFSNSRSEMNVSTLELGDSALYLCASSARQWGSGNTIYFGEGSWLTVV.